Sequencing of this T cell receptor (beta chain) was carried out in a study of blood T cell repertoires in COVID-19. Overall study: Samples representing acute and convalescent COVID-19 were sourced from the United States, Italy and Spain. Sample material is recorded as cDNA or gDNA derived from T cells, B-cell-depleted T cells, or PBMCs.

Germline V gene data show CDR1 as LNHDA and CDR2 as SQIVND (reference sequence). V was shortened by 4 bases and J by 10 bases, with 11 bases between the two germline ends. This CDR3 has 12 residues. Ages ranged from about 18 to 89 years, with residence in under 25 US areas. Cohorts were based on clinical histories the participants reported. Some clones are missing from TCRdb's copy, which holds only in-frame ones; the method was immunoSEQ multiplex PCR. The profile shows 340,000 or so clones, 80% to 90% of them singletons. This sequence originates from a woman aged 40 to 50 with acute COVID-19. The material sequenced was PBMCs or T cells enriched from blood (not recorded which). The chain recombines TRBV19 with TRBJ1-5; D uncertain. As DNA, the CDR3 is TGTGCCAGTAGTAATTTGCGGTTACCCCAGCATTTT. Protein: CASSNLRLPQHF.